Below, 8 T cell receptor beta chains from the same sample are listed, as sequenced in a study of radiotherapy plus CTLA-4 blockade in lung cancer. The table came from immunoSEQ multiplex PCR; TCRdb's copy has only in-frame clones and leaves some out. The sample has about 72,000 clones; roughly 78% are singletons. The material was peripheral blood, obtained from a patient treated with radiotherapy plus ipilimumab. Receptors originate from a human donor with non-small cell lung cancer who had a complete response to radiotherapy plus ipilimumab.

The chain has TRBV30 and TRBJ2-2; no clear D gene. This CDR3 has 16 residues. Germline lookup yields CDR1 GTSNPN and CDR2 SVGIG (reference sequence). The germline V and J ends were trimmed by 0 bases and 3 bases, with 14 bases remaining between them. CDR3 in amino acids: CAWSVLRQWDTGELFF. CDR3 nucleotides: TGTGCCTGGAGTGTACTTCGGCAGTGGGACACCGGGGAGCTGTTTTTT.

This CDR3 reads CASSPLQGQGHGYTF. The CDR3 DNA follows: TGTGCCAGCTCACCACTACAGGGACAGGGCCATGGCTACACCTTC. The genes are TRBV18 and TRBJ1-2, with 9 bases that match TRBD1. This CDR3 region has 15 residues. Germline lookup yields CDR1 KGHSH and CDR2 LQKENI. Trimming at V came to 1 base and at J to 6 bases, leaving 6 bases not matched to a gene.

The chain joins TRBV25-1 to TRBJ1-5; no clear D. There are 13 residues in the CDR3. Germline values: CDR1 MGHDK, CDR2 SYGVNS. The V and J ends lost 7 bases and 6 bases respectively, with 13 bases between them. CDR3 nucleotides: TGTGCCAGCACTTCGGGGTCGGGTCAGCCCCAGCATTTT. Translating gives CASTSGSGQPQHF.

The chain recombines TRBV27 with TRBJ1-2; D is possibly TRBD1 (5 bases). V dropped 0 bases and J dropped 7 bases, with 9 bases sitting between them. The CDR3 is 13 amino acids. The V gene's germline CDR1 is MNHEY and CDR2 SMNVEV (reference sequence). CDR3 bases: TGTGCCAGCAGTTTATCGGGAGGGGTTGGCTACACCTTC. Translation gives CASSLSGGVGYTF.

This chain uses TRBV19 with TRBJ2-1, with 9 nucleotides matching TRBD2. Germline trimming cut 5 bases from V and 6 bases from J; bases unmatched to any gene: 8. The CDR3 covers 15 residues. Germline V gives CDR1 LNHDA, CDR2 SQIVND (reference sequence). The CDR3 region has the DNA TGTGCCAGTAGTGGATGGCGGGAGGGCCGCAATGAGCAGTTCTTC. Translated, it gives CASSGWREGRNEQFF.

This chain uses TRBV5-1 with TRBJ1-1; no reliable D call. Looked up from germline, CDR1 is SGHRS and CDR2 is YFSETQ. Trimming pared 4 bases from V and 1 base from J, leaving 11 bases between. CDR3 length: 14 amino acids. CDR3 sequence reads: CASSPIDANTEAFF. The DNA for the CDR3 is TGCGCCAGCAGCCCAATCGACGCGAACACTGAAGCTTTCTTT. Together with reference TRBV5-1 and TRBJ1-1, the CDR3 gives the full variable domain: KAGVTQTPRYLIKTRGQQVTLSCSPISGHRSVSWYQQTPGQGLQFLFEYFSETQRNKGNFPGRFSGRQFSNSRSEMNVSTLELGDSALYLCASSPIDANTEAFFGQGTRLTVV.

J is TRBJ1-4 and V is TRBV7-9, with 8 positions matching TRBD1. V shed 5 bases and J 5 bases; nucleotides not matched to a gene: 4. In germline, CDR1 is SEHNR, CDR2 FQNEAQ (reference sequence). This CDR3 region has 14 residues. The CDR3 here is CASSPGGRNEKLFF. CDR3 nucleotides: TGTGCCAGCAGCCCAGGGGGCCGGAATGAAAAACTGTTTTTT.

The chain employs TRBV7-2 and TRBJ2-5, with D possibly TRBD2 on 5 matching bases. This CDR3 is 13 amino acids long. Germline V CDR1 and CDR2: SGHTA, FQGNSA. Trimming removed 1 base from V and 5 bases from J, with 8 bases in between. CDR3: CASSLGRWETQYF. For the CDR3, the DNA is TGTGCCAGCAGCTTAGGGAGGTGGGAGACCCAGTACTTC.